These T cell receptor beta chains were read from a single sample in a study of CD8+CD57+ T cells in acquired aplastic anemia. Using its own MiXCR run on the reads, TCRdb lists one record per CDR3 protein. The sample contains about 150,000 distinct CDR3 sequences, 52% of which appear only once. The sequencing input was sorted CD4+, CD8+, or CD8+CD57+ T cells (not recorded which) from PBMCs. The receptor set was obtained from a human donor with aplastic anemia. Both conserved end residues are part of each CDR3. Each record gives: clone size, D gene, J gene, V gene, CDR3 DNA, CDR3 protein. A D gene is named only where the DNA matches it firmly. Size values are once, few and many counts, or a class for expanded clones, and some rows have none.

size: many
D: -
J: TRBJ1-4
V: TRBV4-2
DNA: TGTGCCAGCAGCCAAGAGAGGTCACAGGGCGGAGAAAAACTGTTTTTT
CDR3: CASSQERSQGGEKLFF

size: few
D: -
J: TRBJ2-5
V: TRBV19
DNA: TGTGCCAGTAGTATCGAGGGGGGCGGGGAGACCCAGTACTTC
CDR3: CASSIEGGGETQYF

size: medium-sized
D: -
J: TRBJ1-4
V: TRBV19
DNA: TGTGCCAGTAGTATAGACGGCGAAGCGAAAAAACTGTTTTTT
CDR3: CASSIDGEAKKLFF

size: many
D: TRBD1
J: TRBJ1-3
V: TRBV12-3/TRBV12-4
DNA: TGTGCCAGCAGTGCGGCCGACAGGGTTGGCGGAAACACCATATATTTT
CDR3: CASSAADRVGGNTIYF

size: many
D: -
J: TRBJ2-7
V: TRBV12-3/TRBV12-4
DNA: TGTGCCAGCAGTTTAAAGCTAGCGCTGACCTACGAGCAGTACTTC
CDR3: CASSLKLALTYEQYF

size: once
D: TRBD2
J: TRBJ2-5
V: TRBV19
DNA: TGTGCCAGTAGTATCGCCCCAGCGGGACCGCAAGAGACCCAGTACTTC
CDR3: CASSIAPAGPQETQYF

size: -
D: -
J: TRBJ1-1
V: TRBV7-8
DNA: TGTGCCAGCAGCTATGGGGGTTTAGCTTTCTTT
CDR3: CASSYGGLAFF

size: -
D: TRBD2
J: TRBJ2-1
V: TRBV7-9
DNA: TGTGCCAGCAGCTTATTTCGGACGGGGGGCTCCTACAATGAGCAGTTCTTC
CDR3: CASSLFRTGGSYNEQFF

size: -
D: -
J: TRBJ2-1
V: TRBV5-1
DNA: TGCGCCAGCAGCTTGGCTTCTACCAGCGCCAATGAGCAGTTCTTC
CDR3: CASSLASTSANEQFF

size: -
D: TRBD2
J: TRBJ2-7
V: TRBV7-6
DNA: TGTGCCAGCAGCTTAGGCGGGGGGCGTCACGAGCGGTACTTC
CDR3: CASSLGGGRHERYF

size: many
D: -
J: TRBJ1-1
V: TRBV7-8
DNA: TGTGCCAGCAGCTTAGTGGCGGCGGGTGTGAACACTGAAGCTTTCTTT
CDR3: CASSLVAAGVNTEAFF

size: -
D: -
J: TRBJ2-5
V: TRBV7-5
DNA: -
CDR3: CISVSEAPSKGGSGGTKETQYF

size: -
D: -
J: TRBJ1-5
V: TRBV10-3
DNA: TGTGCCATCAGTGAAGGCCAGGGAAGCAATCAGCCCCAGCATTTT
CDR3: CAISEGQGSNQPQHF

size: -
D: -
J: TRBJ2-5
V: TRBV5-1
DNA: TGCGCCAGCAGCTTGGCCGCAGGGAGGCAAGAGACCCAGTACTTC
CDR3: CASSLAAGRQETQYF

size: few
D: -
J: TRBJ1-1
V: TRBV15
DNA: TGTGCCACCAGCAGAGATTGGACGAACACTGAAGCTTTCTTT
CDR3: CATSRDWTNTEAFF

size: few
D: TRBD2
J: TRBJ2-7
V: TRBV24-1
DNA: TGTGCCACCAGTGAGAGCGGGGGTCCCCTAGACGAGCAGTACTTC
CDR3: CATSESGGPLDEQYF

size: -
D: -
J: TRBJ2-1
V: TRBV29-1
DNA: TGCAGCCCCCTAGAACTCGGCTCCTACAATGAGCAGTTCTTC
CDR3: CSPLELGSYNEQFF

size: few
D: -
J: TRBJ2-5
V: TRBV10-3
DNA: TGTGCCACCCGAGGTGGCGAGACCCAGTACTTC
CDR3: CATRGGETQYF

size: -
D: TRBD1
J: TRBJ1-6
V: TRBV20-1
DNA: TGCAGTGCTTCGACAGGGGTGGACTATTCGCCCCTCCACTTT
CDR3: CSASTGVDYSPLHF

size: -
D: -
J: TRBJ1-2
V: TRBV15
DNA: TGTGCCACCAGCAGAGATCCGGGGGGAGGGGATGGCTACACCTTC
CDR3: CATSRDPGGGDGYTF

size: medium-sized
D: -
J: TRBJ1-2
V: TRBV10-3
DNA: TGTGCCATCAGTGAGTCGCCAGAGCACTATGGCTACACCTTC
CDR3: CAISESPEHYGYTF

size: -
D: -
J: TRBJ1-1
V: TRBV6-4
DNA: TGTGCCAGCAGTCAGCAGGCTTTCTCGGACACTGAAGCTTTCTTT
CDR3: CASSQQAFSDTEAFF

size: -
D: TRBD1
J: TRBJ2-7
V: TRBV15
DNA: TGTGCCACCAGCGGACCCGAGGGGGCCCTACCCTACGAGCAGTACTTC
CDR3: CATSGPEGALPYEQYF

size: many
D: -
J: TRBJ2-1
V: TRBV7-8
DNA: TGTGCCAGCAGCTTAGAAAACAGATTGGATGAGCAGTTCTTC
CDR3: CASSLENRLDEQFF

size: -
D: -
J: TRBJ1-5
V: TRBV19
DNA: TGTGCCAGTAGTATCGGCGGGTTTAATAGCAATCAGCCCCAGCATTTT
CDR3: CASSIGGFNSNQPQHF

size: -
D: -
J: TRBJ1-6
V: TRBV7-8
DNA: TGTGCCAGCACCCCGTATAGGGCAAATTCACCCCTCCACTTT
CDR3: CASTPYRANSPLHF

size: -
D: -
J: TRBJ2-7
V: TRBV10-3
DNA: TGTGCCATCAGTTCCCGGGGTCGGGACGCTGACTACGAGCAGTACTTC
CDR3: CAISSRGRDADYEQYF

size: few
D: TRBD2
J: TRBJ2-3
V: TRBV27
DNA: TGTGCCAGCACCCGGGGGGGGGGTACAGATACGCAGTATTTT
CDR3: CASTRGGGTDTQYF

size: -
D: TRBD1
J: TRBJ2-3
V: TRBV10-3
DNA: TGTGCCATCAGTGAGTCGGGGGACAGGGGAGATACGCAGTATTTT
CDR3: CAISESGDRGDTQYF

size: -
D: -
J: TRBJ1-5
V: TRBV6-1
DNA: TGTGCCAGCAGCCCTGGGGCGGCAGGGGGCAATCAGCCCCAGCATTTT
CDR3: CASSPGAAGGNQPQHF

size: few
D: TRBD1
J: TRBJ2-2
V: TRBV27
DNA: TGTGCCAGCAGCAAGGGGACAGGGGTTCACACCGGGGAGCTGTTTTTT
CDR3: CASSKGTGVHTGELFF